This passage covers 15 T cell receptor beta chains from one sample sequenced in a study of T cells in Graves' hyperthyroidism and ophthalmopathy. RNA transcripts provided the source from which TCR beta CDR3 regions were amplified. During a first-round RT-PCR of the TCR CDR3, the HTBI primer set was used. TCRdb re-analysed the multiplex PCR reads in MiXCR, keeping a single row per CDR3 protein. The data show 800,000 or so distinct CDR3 sequences, roughly 40% seen once. The sequenced material came from blood. These receptors were collected from a man aged 18-30 years with Graves' hyperthyroidism.

This clonotype has only a few counts. As DNA, the CDR3 is TGCAGTGCTAGTCCTCACATGCAGGCGTCCTACGAGCAGTACTTC. Residues: CSASPHMQASYEQYF. The chain uses TRBV20-1 and TRBJ2-7; no definite D call. Trimming pared 3 bases from V and 1 base from J, leaving 16 bases between. Germline CDR1 DFQATT, CDR2 SNEGSKA (reference sequence). This CDR3 contains 15 residues.

V gene TRBV3-1 combines with J gene TRBJ1-2; a possible D gene is TRBD1 (6 bases). Trimming took 2 bases from V and 8 from J, leaving 18 bases between them. This CDR3 is built from 15 residues. Per the germline V gene, CDR1 is LGHDT and CDR2 is YNNKEL (reference sequence). CDR3 in DNA: TGTGCCAGCAGCCAACACGCCCAGGGGAGGGGCGGCTACACCTTC. This translates into CASSQHAQGRGGYTF.

The rearrangement links TRBV7-8 to TRBJ2-7; 9 positions match TRBD2. Germline CDR1 is SGHVS and CDR2 is FQNEAQ. After removal of 1 base from V and 1 base from J, the junction contained 5 bases not matched to a gene. The CDR3 loop spans 16 amino acids. The CDR3 reads CASSLGASGDSYEQYF. As DNA, the CDR3 is TGTGCCAGCAGCTTAGGAGCTAGCGGGGATTCCTACGAGCAGTACTTC. Supplemented by reference TRBV7-8 and TRBJ2-7, the full variable domain reads GAGVSQSPRYKVAKRGQDVALRCDPISGHVSLFWYQQALGQGPEFLTYFQNEAQLDKSGLPSDRFFAERPEGSVSTLKIQRTQQEDSAVYLCASSLGASGDSYEQYFGPGTRLTVT.

This clonotype was counted ten times or more. CDR3 region: CASSSYSDIYEQYF. The CDR3 nucleotides are TGTGCCAGCAGCTCGTACAGCGACATTTACGAGCAGTACTTC. This sequence joins TRBV7-8 and TRBJ2-7; D is unresolved. The CDR3 sequence is 14 residues long. Per the germline V gene, CDR1 is SGHVS and CDR2 is FQNEAQ. The germline V and J ends were trimmed by 4 bases and 4 bases, with 14 bases remaining between them.

The chain is built from TRBV19 and TRBJ1-2, with D tentatively TRBD1 (5 bases). Deletions cut 4 bases from V and 3 bases from J, with 12 bases between. The CDR3 totals 14 residues. CDR1 is LNHDA, CDR2 SQIVND, per germline (reference sequence). CDR3 region: CASSTPGRDYGYTF. DNA of the CDR3: TGTGCCAGTAGTACCCCGGGCAGGGACTATGGCTACACCTTC.

The sample holds a few counts of this clonotype. The rearrangement joins TRBV29-1 to TRBJ2-4, with D perhaps matching TRBD2 (6 bases). The germline V gene has CDR1 SQVTM and CDR2 ANQGSEA. V was clipped by 6 bases and J by 12 bases, with 18 bases between them. The CDR3 is 12 amino acids. The CDR3: CSVAAGPGDQYF. In DNA, the CDR3 is TGCAGCGTGGCGGCGGGACCGGGTGATCAGTACTTC.

The chain has TRBV6-5 and TRBJ2-7; 8 bases match TRBD1. The CDR3 totals 17 residues. With V trimmed by 4 bases and J by 2 bases, 13 bases remained unmatched. Germline values: CDR1 MNHEY, CDR2 SVGAGI. The CDR3 protein is CASSLHPLRTGTYEQYF. The DNA for the CDR3 is TGTGCCAGCAGTTTACACCCGCTGCGGACAGGGACCTACGAGCAGTACTTC.

This clonotype was recorded a few times. It may be a read error: a sequence one base away is much more abundant. This sequence joins TRBV15 and TRBJ1-4; no firm D call. The CDR3 has 11 residues. Deletions cut 0 bases from V and 7 bases from J, with 0 bases between. The germline CDR1 and CDR2 sequences are LNHNV and YYDKDF (reference sequence). The CDR3 reads CATSRDEKLFF. CDR3 nucleotide sequence: TGTGCCACCAGCAGAGATGAAAAACTGTTTTTT.

V and J are TRBV3-1 and TRBJ1-5, with TRBD1 matching over 8 bases. The CDR3 totals 14 residues. Per the germline V gene, CDR1 is LGHDT and CDR2 is YNNKEL (reference sequence). The V segment lost 2 bases and the J segment 6 bases; nucleotides outside the gene matches: 3. The CDR3 DNA is TGTGCCAGCAGCCAAACAGGGGGTACTCAGCCCCAGCATTTT. This sequence encodes CASSQTGGTQPQHF.

The chain couples TRBV5-6 to TRBJ2-5; TRBD2 is a possible D gene (5 bases). V was trimmed by 0 bases and J by 9 bases, leaving 12 bases between them. The length of the CDR3 is 13 residues. Germline assignment: CDR1 SGHDT and CDR2 YYEEEE. CDR3 protein: CASSLGDYSAQYF. The CDR3 nucleotides read TGTGCCAGCAGCTTGGGTGACTATTCGGCCCAGTACTTC.

The chain uses TRBV10-2 and TRBJ2-5; TRBD2 agrees at 8 bases. This CDR3 comprises 15 residues. Trimming cost V 4 bases and J 0 bases; bases outside gene matches: 4. Germline V gene lookup returns CDR1 WSHSY and CDR2 SAAADI. CDR3 DNA sequence: TGCGCCAGCAGTGGACAGCGGGGGCACCAAGAGACCCAGTACTTC. This encodes CASSGQRGHQETQYF.

The chain combines TRBV5-5 with TRBJ1-6; a weak D match, TRBD1 (5 bases). V lost 5 bases to trimming and J lost 5 bases, with 14 bases between them. Germline V CDR1 and CDR2: SGHKS, YYEKEE (reference sequence). The CDR3 has 15 residues. This CDR3 is CASRRGAGDNSPLHF. CDR3 bases: TGTGCCAGCAGGAGAGGGGCTGGTGATAATTCACCCCTCCACTTT.

The sample holds many counts of this clonotype. J is TRBJ1-1 and V is TRBV7-2, with D perhaps TRBD1 (5 bases). The V and J ends lost 2 bases and 3 bases respectively, with 7 bases between them. The germline V gene encodes CDR1 SGHTA and CDR2 FQGNSA. The CDR3 length is 13 residues. The CDR3 spells CASSLFRDTEAFF. The CDR3 coding sequence is TGTGCCAGCAGCTTATTCAGGGACACTGAAGCTTTCTTT.

This clonotype was detected ten times or more. The chain uses TRBV2 and TRBJ2-2; D possibly uses TRBD1 or TRBD2 (5 bases each). Germline-derived CDR1 and CDR2 are SNHLY and FYNNEI. The CDR3 extends over 15 amino acids. V dropped 8 bases and J dropped 0 bases, with 13 bases sitting between them. The CDR3 region has the DNA TGTGCCAGCGATCGGGACGGATCGAACACCGGGGAGCTGTTTTTT. Its protein product is CASDRDGSNTGELFF.

The chain couples TRBV7-6 to TRBJ1-3, with TRBD1 identical over 8 bases. The CDR3 runs to 16 residues. The V and J ends lost 5 bases and 2 bases, in that order; junction bases with no gene match: 8. Per germline, CDR1 SGHVS and CDR2 FNYEAQ. The DNA of the CDR3 is TGTGCCAGCAGCCCCAGTTCAGGGGGCGCTGGAAACACCATATATTTT. Residues: CASSPSSGGAGNTIYF.